These 10 T cell receptor beta chains came from one sample sequenced in a study of blood T cell repertoires in COVID-19. Clones were sequenced by immunoSEQ multiplex PCR, and TCRdb holds only the in-frame ones, with some missing. The sample records around 250,000 clones, roughly nine tenths being singletons. The source material was PBMCs or T cells enriched from blood (not recorded which). These TCRs come from a human donor in a cohort exposed to, infected with or recovered from COVID-19 (not recorded which). The donor label of this sample is uncertain.

This sequence joins TRBV6-5 and TRBJ2-7; 9 bases are a match to TRBD1. The CDR3 consists of 12 residues. Germline CDR1 is MNHEY and CDR2 is SVGAGI. V dropped 6 bases and J dropped 7; count of bases not matched to a gene: 4. The CDR3 loop is CASSGTGREQYF. The CDR3 bases are TGTGCCAGCAGCGGGACAGGGCGGGAGCAGTACTTC.

The chain has TRBV3-1 (or the pseudogene TRBV3-2) and TRBJ2-3; 8 bases align to TRBD2. The CDR3 runs 16 residues. Germline CDR1 LGHDT, CDR2 YNNKEL (reference sequence). V lost 0 bases, J lost 2 bases, and 4 bases stayed unmatched. The chain's CDR3 is CASSQDAGGSTDTQYF. Here the CDR3 DNA reads TGTGCCAGCAGCCAAGACGCGGGGGGTTCCACAGATACGCAGTATTTT.

The chain uses TRBV6-5 and TRBJ2-7; 8 positions match TRBD2. Losses at the gene ends were 4 bases for V and 3 bases for J; bases not matched to a gene: 2. From germline, CDR1 is MNHEY and CDR2 SVGAGI. CDR3 size: 13 residues. The CDR3 loop is CASSSGGVYEQYF. CDR3 nucleotides: TGTGCCAGCAGTTCGGGAGGGGTCTACGAGCAGTACTTC.

The chain links TRBV29-1 to TRBJ2-1; 9 bases are shared with TRBD1. The CDR3 has 14 amino acids. The germline V gene encodes CDR1 SQVTM and CDR2 ANQGSEA. V lost 3 bases to trimming and J lost 2 bases; unmatched junction nucleotides: 2. The CDR3 nucleotides read TGCAGCGTTGAGGACAGGGGAACCTACAATGAGCAGTTCTTC. Translating it yields CSVEDRGTYNEQFF.

The chain links TRBV7-9 to TRBJ2-7; D may be TRBD2 (6 bases). Germline V gene sequence: CDR1 SEHNR, CDR2 FQNEAQ (reference sequence). Trimming stripped 3 bases from V and 0 bases from J, with 9 bases between. The CDR3 length is 14 residues. The CDR3 loop reads CASSLLGGSYEQYF. The CDR3 nucleotides read TGTGCCAGCAGCTTGTTGGGGGGCTCCTACGAGCAGTACTTC.

This sequence joins TRBV9 and TRBJ2-1, with D perhaps matching TRBD2 (5 bases). The CDR3 runs 16 residues. CDR1 is SGDLS, CDR2 YYNGEE, per germline. The V and J ends lost 4 bases and 0 bases respectively, with 14 bases between them. For the CDR3, the DNA is TGTGCCAGCAGCCCATCCGGGGTCGTCTCCTACAATGAGCAGTTCTTC. This sequence encodes CASSPSGVVSYNEQFF.

This chain links TRBV4-2 with TRBJ1-2; TRBD1 agrees at 7 bases. The V and J ends lost 1 base and 7 bases, in that order; junction bases with no gene match: 6. This CDR3 spans 14 amino acids. Germline V gene lookup returns CDR1 LGHNA and CDR2 YNFKEQ. The CDR3 DNA is TGTGCCAGCAGCCAAGTTCAGGGGGGAGGTGGCTACACCTTC. Its protein is CASSQVQGGGGYTF.

This rearrangement joins TRBV27 to TRBJ2-1; 10 bases fit TRBD2. CDR3 size: 16 residues. V dropped 4 bases and J dropped 9; count of bases not matched to a gene: 12. Germline CDR1 is MNHEY and CDR2 is SMNVEV (reference sequence). CDR3 sequence reads: CASSSLASGGGGEQFF. The CDR3 DNA reads as TGTGCCAGCAGTTCCCTGGCCAGCGGGGGGGGTGGTGAGCAGTTCTTC.

This clone was observed once. The chain has TRBV24-1 and TRBJ1-2, with a weak D call TRBD1 (6 bases). This CDR3 is 15 amino acids long. Trimming pared 5 bases from V and 4 bases from J, leaving 16 bases between. Germline assignment: CDR1 KGHDR and CDR2 SFDVKD. The DNA for the CDR3 is TGTGCCACCAGTGCTGCAGGGGCGGACACCTATGGCTACACCTTC. Amino acids: CATSAAGADTYGYTF.

The chain recombines TRBV3-1 (or the pseudogene TRBV3-2) with TRBJ2-1; 13 bases match TRBD2. The CDR3 sequence is 17 residues long. Germline-derived CDR1 and CDR2 are LGHDT and YNNKEL (reference sequence). The ends lost 0 bases at V and 8 bases at J; junction bases unmatched: 7. The CDR3 DNA reads as TGTGCCAGCAGCCAAGAGACCGGACTAGCGGGGGTTTATGAGCAGTTCTTC. Its translation: CASSQETGLAGVYEQFF.